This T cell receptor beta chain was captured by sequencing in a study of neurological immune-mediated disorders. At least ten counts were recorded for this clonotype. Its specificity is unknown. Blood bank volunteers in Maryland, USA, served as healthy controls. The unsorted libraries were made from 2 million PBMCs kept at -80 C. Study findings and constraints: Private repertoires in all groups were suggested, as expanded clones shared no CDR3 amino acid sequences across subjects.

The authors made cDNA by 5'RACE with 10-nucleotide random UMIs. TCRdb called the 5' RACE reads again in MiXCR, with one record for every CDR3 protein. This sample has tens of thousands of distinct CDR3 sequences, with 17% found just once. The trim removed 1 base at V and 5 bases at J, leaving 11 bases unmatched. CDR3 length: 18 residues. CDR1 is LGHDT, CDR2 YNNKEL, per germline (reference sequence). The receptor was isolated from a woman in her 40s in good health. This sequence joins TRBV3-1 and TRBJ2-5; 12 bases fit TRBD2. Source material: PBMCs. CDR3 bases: TGTGCCAGCAGCCAAGGTCGGTCTAGCGGGGGGGCCATGGAGACCCAGTACTTC. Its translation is CASSQGRSSGGAMETQYF.